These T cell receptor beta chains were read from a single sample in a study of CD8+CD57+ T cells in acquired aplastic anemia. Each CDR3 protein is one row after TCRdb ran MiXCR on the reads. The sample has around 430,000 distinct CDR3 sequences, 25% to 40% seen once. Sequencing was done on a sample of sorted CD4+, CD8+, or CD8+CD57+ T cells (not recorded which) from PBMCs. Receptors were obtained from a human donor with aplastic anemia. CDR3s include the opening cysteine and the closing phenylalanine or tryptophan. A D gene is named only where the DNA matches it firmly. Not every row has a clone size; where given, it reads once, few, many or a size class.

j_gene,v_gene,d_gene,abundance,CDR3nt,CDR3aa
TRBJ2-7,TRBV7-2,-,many,TGTGCCAGCGGCAATAACGTAGGAGGGGCGAAATACGAGCAGTACTTC,CASGNNVGGAKYEQYF
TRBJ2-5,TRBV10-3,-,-,TGTGCCATCGGTGCTAGCGCCGGGGAAGAGACCCAGTACTTC,CAIGASAGEETQYF
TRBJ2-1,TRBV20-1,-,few,TGCAGTGCTAGTCGAGACTACCAGAATGAGCAGTTCTTC,CSASRDYQNEQFF
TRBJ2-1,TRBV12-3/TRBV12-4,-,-,TGTGCCAGCAGTTTACCGCTTAATTCAGTGCATGAGCAGTTCTTC,CASSLPLNSVHEQFF
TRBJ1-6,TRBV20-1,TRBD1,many,TGCAGTGCTAGTAGGGGGCCTAGCTCCTATAATTCACCCCTCCACTTT,CSASRGPSSYNSPLHF
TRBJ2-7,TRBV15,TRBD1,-,TGTGCCCCGGGACAGGGTTTGATCGAGCAGTACTTC,CAPGQGLIEQYF
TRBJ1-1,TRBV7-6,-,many,TGTGCCAGCAGCCCCGAACCGCTGACAGGAGAAGCTTTCTTT,CASSPEPLTGEAFF
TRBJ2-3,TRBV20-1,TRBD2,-,TGCAGTGCCTATCTAGCGGGAAAAGGCACAGATACGCAGTATTTT,CSAYLAGKGTDTQYF
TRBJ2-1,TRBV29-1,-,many,TGCAGCGTTGCGGGGGATCTCCCCAATGAGCAGCTCTTC,CSVAGDLPNEQLF
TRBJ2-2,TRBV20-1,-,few,TGCAGTGCGCGGAGGAGGGGGGTAACCGGGGAGCTGTTTTTT,CSARRRGVTGELFF